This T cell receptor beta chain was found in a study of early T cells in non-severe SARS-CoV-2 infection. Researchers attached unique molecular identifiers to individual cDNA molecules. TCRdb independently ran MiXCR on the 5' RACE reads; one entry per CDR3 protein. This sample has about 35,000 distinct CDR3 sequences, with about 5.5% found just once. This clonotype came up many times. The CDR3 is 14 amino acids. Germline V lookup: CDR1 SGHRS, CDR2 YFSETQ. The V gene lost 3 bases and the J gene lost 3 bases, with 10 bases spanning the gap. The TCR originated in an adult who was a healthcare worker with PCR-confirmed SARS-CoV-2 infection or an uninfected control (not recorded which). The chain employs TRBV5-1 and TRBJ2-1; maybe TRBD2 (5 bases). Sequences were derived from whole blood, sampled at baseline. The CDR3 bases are TGCGCCAGCAGCTCCGGACTTAACTACAATGAGCAGTTCTTC. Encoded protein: CASSSGLNYNEQFF.